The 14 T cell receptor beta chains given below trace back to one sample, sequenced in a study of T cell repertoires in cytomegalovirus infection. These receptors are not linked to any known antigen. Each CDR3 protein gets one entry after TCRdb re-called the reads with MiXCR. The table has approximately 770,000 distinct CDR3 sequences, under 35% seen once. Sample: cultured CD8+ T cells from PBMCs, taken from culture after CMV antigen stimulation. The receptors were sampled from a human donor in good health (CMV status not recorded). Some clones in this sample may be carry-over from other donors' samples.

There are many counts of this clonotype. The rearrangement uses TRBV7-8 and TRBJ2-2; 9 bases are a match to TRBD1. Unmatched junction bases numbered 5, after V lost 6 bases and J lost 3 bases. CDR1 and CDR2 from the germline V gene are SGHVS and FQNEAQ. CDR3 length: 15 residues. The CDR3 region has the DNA TGTGCCAGCAGAGGGGGACAGGGATACACCGGGGAGCTGTTTTTT. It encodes CASRGGQGYTGELFF.

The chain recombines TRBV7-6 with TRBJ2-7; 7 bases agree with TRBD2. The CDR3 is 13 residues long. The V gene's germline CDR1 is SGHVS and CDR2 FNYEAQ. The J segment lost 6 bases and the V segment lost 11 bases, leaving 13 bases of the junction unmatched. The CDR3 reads CASSPAGTGEQYV. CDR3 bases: TGTGCCTCGTCCCCAGCGGGGACCGGCGAGCAGTACGTC.

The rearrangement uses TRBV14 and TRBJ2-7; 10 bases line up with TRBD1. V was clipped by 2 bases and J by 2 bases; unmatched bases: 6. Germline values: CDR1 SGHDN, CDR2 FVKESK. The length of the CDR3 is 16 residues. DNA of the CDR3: TGTGCCAGCAGCCAACCGGGACAGGGGTACACCTACGAGCAGTACTTC. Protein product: CASSQPGQGYTYEQYF.

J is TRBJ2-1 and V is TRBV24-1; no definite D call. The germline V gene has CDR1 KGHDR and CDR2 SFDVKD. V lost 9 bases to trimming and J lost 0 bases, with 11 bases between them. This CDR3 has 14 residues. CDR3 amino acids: CATEILRSYNEQFF. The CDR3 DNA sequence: TGTGCCACCGAGATCCTACGCTCCTACAATGAGCAGTTCTTC.

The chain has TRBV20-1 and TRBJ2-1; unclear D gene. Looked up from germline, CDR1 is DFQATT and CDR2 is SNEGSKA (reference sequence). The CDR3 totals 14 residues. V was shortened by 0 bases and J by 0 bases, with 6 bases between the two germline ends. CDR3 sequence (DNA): TGCAGTGCTAGAGAGGTGGGCTCCTACAATGAGCAGTTCTTC. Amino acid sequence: CSAREVGSYNEQFF.

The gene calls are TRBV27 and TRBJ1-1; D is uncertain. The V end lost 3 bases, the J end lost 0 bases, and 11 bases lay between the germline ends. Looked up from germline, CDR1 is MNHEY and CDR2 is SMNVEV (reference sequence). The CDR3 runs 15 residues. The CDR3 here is CASSFSRILNTEAFF. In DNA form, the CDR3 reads TGTGCCAGCAGTTTTTCTCGGATTTTGAACACTGAAGCTTTCTTT.

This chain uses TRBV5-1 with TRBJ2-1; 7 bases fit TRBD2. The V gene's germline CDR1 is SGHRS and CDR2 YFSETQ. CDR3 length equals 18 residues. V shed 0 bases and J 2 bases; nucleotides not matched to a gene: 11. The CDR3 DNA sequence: TGCGCCAGCAGCTTGGACTTCCTGGGGGGAGGGGCCTACAATGAGCAGTTCTTC. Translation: CASSLDFLGGGAYNEQFF.

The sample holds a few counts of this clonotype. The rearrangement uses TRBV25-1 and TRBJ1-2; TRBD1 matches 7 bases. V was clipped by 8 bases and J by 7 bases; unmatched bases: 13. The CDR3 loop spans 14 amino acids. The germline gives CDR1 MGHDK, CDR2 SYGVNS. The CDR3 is CASQAPDRAPGYTF. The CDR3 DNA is TGTGCCAGCCAGGCCCCCGACAGGGCTCCTGGCTACACCTTC.

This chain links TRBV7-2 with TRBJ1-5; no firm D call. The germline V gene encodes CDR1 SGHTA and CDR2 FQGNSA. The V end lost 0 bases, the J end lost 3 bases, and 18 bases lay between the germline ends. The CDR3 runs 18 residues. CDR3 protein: CASSLAGPDGFNNQPQHF. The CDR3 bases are TGTGCCAGCAGCTTAGCAGGACCGGATGGATTTAACAATCAGCCCCAGCATTTT.

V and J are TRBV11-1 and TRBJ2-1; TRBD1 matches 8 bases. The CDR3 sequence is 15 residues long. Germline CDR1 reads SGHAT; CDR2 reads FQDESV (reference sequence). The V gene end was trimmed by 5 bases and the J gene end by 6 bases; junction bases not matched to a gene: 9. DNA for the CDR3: TGTGCCAGCAGCGTCGCAGGACAGGGCTTCAATGAGCAGTTCTTC. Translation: CASSVAGQGFNEQFF.

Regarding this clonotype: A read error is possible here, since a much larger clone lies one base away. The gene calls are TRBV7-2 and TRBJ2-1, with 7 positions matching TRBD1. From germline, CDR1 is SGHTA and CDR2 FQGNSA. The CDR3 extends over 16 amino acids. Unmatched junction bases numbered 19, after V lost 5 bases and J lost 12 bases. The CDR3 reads CTSSPSGTANPVGQFF. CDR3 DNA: TGTACCAGCAGCCCCTCCGGGACAGCTAACCCGGTGGGGCAGTTCTTC. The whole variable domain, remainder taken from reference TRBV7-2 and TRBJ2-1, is GAGVSQSPSNKVTEKGKDVELRCDPISGHTALYWYRQSLGQGLEFLIYFQGNSAPDKSGLPSDRFSAERTGGSVSTLTIQRTQQEDSAVYLCTSSPSGTANPVGQFFGPGTRLTVL.

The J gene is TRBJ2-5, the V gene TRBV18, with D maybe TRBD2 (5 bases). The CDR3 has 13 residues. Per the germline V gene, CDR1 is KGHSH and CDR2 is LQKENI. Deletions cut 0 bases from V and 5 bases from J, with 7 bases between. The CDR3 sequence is CASSPPRRETQYF. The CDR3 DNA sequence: TGTGCCAGCTCACCACCGCGGAGGGAGACCCAGTACTTC.

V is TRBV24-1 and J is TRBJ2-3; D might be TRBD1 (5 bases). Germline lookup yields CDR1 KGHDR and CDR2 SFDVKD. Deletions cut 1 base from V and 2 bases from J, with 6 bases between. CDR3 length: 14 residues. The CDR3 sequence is CATSDFGATDTQYF. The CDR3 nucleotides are TGTGCCACCAGTGATTTTGGGGCCACAGATACGCAGTATTTT.

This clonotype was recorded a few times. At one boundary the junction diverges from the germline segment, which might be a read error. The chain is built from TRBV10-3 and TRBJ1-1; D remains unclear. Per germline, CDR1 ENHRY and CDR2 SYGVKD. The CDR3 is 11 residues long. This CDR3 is CAISESTTEAF. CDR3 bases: TGTGCCATCAGTGAGTCAACCACTGAAGCTTTT.